Each of the 15 T cell receptor beta chains below was sequenced from the same sample in a study of T cell responses to AZD1222 COVID-19 vaccine. Some clones are missing from TCRdb's copy, which holds only in-frame ones; the method was immunoSEQ multiplex PCR. Counted here are tens of thousands of clones, approximately 82% occurring once; the ten biggest clones make up roughly 21%. The sequences come from peripheral blood, collected on day 0 of AZD1222 vaccination. The receptor source for this set is an adult in good health.

This clone was observed a handful of times. In DNA form, the CDR3 reads TGTGCCAGCAGCTTGGGGAAGGGCAGGAGATACTTCGGGGAGCTGTTTTTT. Its protein is CASSLGKGRRYFGELFF. This sequence joins TRBV11-2 and TRBJ2-2; the D is unclear. CDR3 length: 17 amino acids. Germline V gives CDR1 SGHAT, CDR2 FQNNGV. Deletions cut 3 bases from V and 7 bases from J, with 21 bases between.

The J gene is TRBJ1-4, the V gene TRBV19; D may be TRBD1 (6 bases). The CDR3 runs 14 residues. V was cut by 5 bases and J by 0 bases, with 7 bases left in between. CDR1 is LNHDA, CDR2 SQIVND, per germline (reference sequence). CDR3 DNA: TGTGCCAGTAGTTGGACAGCAACTAATGAAAAACTGTTTTTT. Translating it yields CASSWTATNEKLFF.

J is TRBJ2-1 and V is TRBV10-2; D gene unclear. The germline gives CDR1 WSHSY, CDR2 SAAADI. V lost 6 bases, J lost 1 base, and 7 bases lay in between. The CDR3 contains 13 residues. CDR3 in amino acids: CASSRLSYNEQFF. The CDR3 DNA is TGCGCCAGCAGCCGCCTGTCCTACAATGAGCAGTTCTTC.

This clone was observed a few times. The V and J genes are TRBV6-1 and TRBJ2-1, with D perhaps matching TRBD1 (6 bases). CDR3 length: 18 amino acids. The germline V and J ends were trimmed by 4 bases and 3 bases, with 22 bases remaining between them. Germline CDR1 and CDR2: MNHNS and SASEGT. The CDR3 sequence: CASSAQLTRDTDYNEQFF. CDR3 in DNA: TGTGCCAGCAGTGCACAGCTCACCCGGGACACCGACTACAATGAGCAGTTCTTC.

The gene calls are TRBV20-1 and TRBJ2-3; D is uncertain. The CDR3 length is 13 residues. Germline V CDR1 and CDR2: DFQATT, SNEGSKA (reference sequence). V gave up 3 bases and J gave up 0 bases, with 7 bases separating them. The CDR3: CSASLISTDTQYF. CDR3 sequence (DNA): TGCAGTGCTAGTCTCATTAGCACAGATACGCAGTATTTT.

This rearrangement joins TRBV30 to TRBJ2-2, with D perhaps TRBD1 (6 bases). V lost 0 bases to trimming and J lost 8 bases, with 13 bases between them. The CDR3 runs to 14 residues. Germline V lookup: CDR1 GTSNPN, CDR2 SVGIG (reference sequence). In DNA, the CDR3 is TGTGCCTGGAGTGTGACAGGCCCAGAGGGGGAGCTGTTTTTT. Translation gives CAWSVTGPEGELFF. Looking up the rest from reference TRBV30 and TRBJ2-2 gives the full variable domain: SQTIHQWPATLVQPVGSPLSLECTVEGTSNPNLYWYRQAAGRGLQLLFYSVGIGQISSEVPQNLSASRPQDRQFILSSKKLLLSDSGFYLCAWSVTGPEGELFFGEGSRLTVL.

The chain employs TRBV10-3 and TRBJ1-2; D perhaps matches TRBD1 (6 bases). Germline V CDR1 and CDR2: ENHRY, SYGVKD. The CDR3 covers 16 residues. V gave up 4 bases and J gave up 0 bases, with 15 bases separating them. This chain's CDR3 is CAISAQDSYANYGYTF. The CDR3 region has the DNA TGTGCCATCAGTGCCCAGGACAGTTACGCTAACTATGGCTACACCTTC.

The rearrangement joins TRBV5-1 to TRBJ1-4; no clear D gene. The CDR3 length is 13 residues. Deletions cut 3 bases from V and 7 bases from J, with 10 bases between. The germline V gene has CDR1 SGHRS and CDR2 YFSETQ. The CDR3 DNA reads TGCGCCAGCAGCTCCCCGTGGAGTGAAAAACTGTTTTTT. Protein product: CASSSPWSEKLFF.

The chain uses TRBV7-9 and TRBJ2-5; TRBD1 agrees at 9 bases. The CDR3 length is 15 residues. Germline CDR1 SEHNR, CDR2 FQNEAQ (reference sequence). J gave up 3 bases and V 5 bases, and 7 bases lay outside the gene matches. The CDR3 loop reads CASSANTGGEETQYF. The CDR3 DNA reads TGTGCCAGCAGCGCAAATACAGGGGGCGAAGAGACCCAGTACTTC.

This clone occurred a few times. The V call is TRBV9, the J call TRBJ1-2; D not certain. The CDR3 has 13 amino acids. Germline-derived CDR1 and CDR2 are SGDLS and YYNGEE. The ends were cut back, 5 bases at V and 1 base at J, with 9 bases in the middle. CDR3: CASRRDFNYGYTF. CDR3 DNA sequence: TGTGCCAGCAGACGGGATTTTAACTATGGCTACACCTTC.

The gene calls are TRBV5-6 and TRBJ2-3; 8 bases are shared with TRBD1. The CDR3 loop spans 16 amino acids. Germline loops: CDR1 SGHDT, CDR2 YYEEEE. Germline trimming cut 3 bases from V and 2 bases from J; bases unmatched to any gene: 8. The CDR3: CASSSSGGANTDTQYF. CDR3 coding DNA: TGTGCCAGCAGCTCGTCAGGGGGCGCGAACACAGATACGCAGTATTTT. Together with reference TRBV5-6 and TRBJ2-3, the CDR3 gives the full variable domain: DAGVTQSPTHLIKTRGQQVTLRCSPKSGHDTVSWYQQALGQGPQFIFQYYEEEERQRGNFPDRFSGHQFPNYSSELNVNALLLGDSALYLCASSSSGGANTDTQYFGPGTRLTVL.

This clone was seen a few times. The rearrangement links TRBV9 to TRBJ1-1, with unresolved D. This CDR3 has 15 residues. V gave up 1 base and J gave up 0 bases, with 10 bases separating them. In germline, CDR1 is SGDLS, CDR2 YYNGEE. CDR3: CASSVSSDMNTEAFF. Here the CDR3 DNA reads TGTGCCAGCAGCGTATCGTCAGATATGAACACTGAAGCTTTCTTT.

CDR3 DNA: TGTGCCAGCAGCCAAGGTGATACGCAGTATTTT. This translates into CASSQGDTQYF. The chain carries TRBV3-1 (or the pseudogene TRBV3-2) and TRBJ2-3; D ambiguous. Trimming took 1 base from V and 6 from J, leaving 2 bases between them. The CDR3 sequence is 11 residues long. Germline V CDR1 and CDR2: LGHDT, YNNKEL (reference sequence).

This chain connects TRBV27 to TRBJ2-2; 9 bases fit TRBD2. This CDR3 region has 18 residues. The trim removed 8 bases at V and 2 bases at J, leaving 15 bases unmatched. Germline CDR1 is MNHEY and CDR2 is SMNVEV (reference sequence). CDR3: CASLSPLAGRINTGELFF. CDR3 DNA sequence: TGTGCCAGCCTATCTCCTCTAGCGGGGAGAATTAACACCGGGGAGCTGTTTTTT.

This chain links TRBV3-1 (or the pseudogene TRBV3-2) with TRBJ2-1; TRBD2 might be the D (6 bases). This CDR3 region has 15 residues. Germline CDR1 and CDR2: LGHDT and YNNKEL (reference sequence). The V end lost 3 bases, the J end lost 1 base, and 10 bases lay between the germline ends. The CDR3 protein is CASSQDGRSYNEQFF. In DNA form, the CDR3 reads TGTGCCAGCAGCCAGGACGGGAGATCCTACAATGAGCAGTTCTTC.